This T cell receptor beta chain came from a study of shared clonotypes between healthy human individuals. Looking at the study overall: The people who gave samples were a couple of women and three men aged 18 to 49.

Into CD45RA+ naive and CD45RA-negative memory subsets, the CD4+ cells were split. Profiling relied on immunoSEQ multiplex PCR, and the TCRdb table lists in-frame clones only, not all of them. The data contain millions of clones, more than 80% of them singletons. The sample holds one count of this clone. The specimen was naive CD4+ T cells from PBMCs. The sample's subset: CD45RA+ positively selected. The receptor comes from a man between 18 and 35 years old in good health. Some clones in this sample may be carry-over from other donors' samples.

The CDR3 protein is CASSSGSSSGYEQYF. In DNA, the CDR3 is TGTGCCAGCAGCTCCGGCAGCAGCAGCGGTTACGAGCAGTACTTC. This chain links TRBV7-2 with TRBJ2-7, with D perhaps matching TRBD2 (5 bases). The CDR3 contains 15 residues. CDR1 is SGHTA, CDR2 FQGNSA, per germline. The V and J ends lost 4 bases and 4 bases respectively, with 17 bases between them.